These 27 T cell receptor beta chains share one sample of origin, sequenced in a study of T cells after yellow fever vaccination. TCRdb called the 5' RACE reads again in MiXCR, with one record for every CDR3 protein. Of around 320,000 distinct CDR3 sequences in the sample, over 3.5% are singletons; the top ten hold approximately 19%. The sequencing used PBMCs, collected 15 days after the yellow fever booster vaccination. The receptor set was obtained from a man in his late teens or twenties who received the YFV17D yellow fever vaccine.

V usage is TRBV7-8 and J usage is TRBJ2-1; D remains unclear. V dropped 5 bases and J dropped 9 bases, with 17 bases sitting between them. The CDR3 length is 14 residues. Per germline, CDR1 SGHVS and CDR2 FQNEAQ. CDR3 sequence: CASSPPRSTGEQFF. The CDR3 region has the DNA TGTGCCAGCAGCCCCCCCAGGTCGACCGGTGAGCAGTTCTTC.

This clonotype was recorded many times. The junction differs from germline at one of its ends, possibly a read error. The chain employs TRBV7-2 and TRBJ2-7, with TRBD2 matching 8 bases. Germline lookup yields CDR1 SGHTA and CDR2 FQGNSA. CDR3 size: 13 residues. The CDR3 spells CASSLLGSGVLDF. CDR3 nucleotides: TGTGCCAGCAGCTTATTAGGTAGCGGGGTGCTCGACTTC.

This clonotype has a count of ten or more. The chain employs TRBV7-9 and TRBJ2-7; a weak D match, TRBD1 (6 bases). Between the trimmed V and J ends, which lost 5 bases and 2 bases, there was a span of 16 bases. The CDR3 is 15 amino acids. Germline V gene lookup returns CDR1 SEHNR and CDR2 FQNEAQ (reference sequence). This CDR3 is CASSPDRTLPYEQYF. The CDR3 nucleotides are TGTGCCAGCAGCCCGGACAGAACGCTACCCTACGAGCAGTACTTC.

This clonotype was seen ten or more times. J is TRBJ2-5 and V is TRBV7-8, with D perhaps assigned TRBD1 or TRBD2 (6 bases each). CDR3 length equals 12 residues. With 1 base removed from V and 13 bases from J, the gap between germline ends came to 13 bases. CDR1 is SGHVS, CDR2 FQNEAQ, per germline. This chain's CDR3 is CASSLVVGGGYF. CDR3 bases: TGTGCCAGCAGCTTAGTAGTCGGAGGGGGGTACTTC.

V usage is TRBV19 and J usage is TRBJ2-7; possibly TRBD2 for D (5 bases). V was cut by 5 bases and J by 3 bases, with 14 bases left in between. Germline CDR1 and CDR2: LNHDA and SQIVND (reference sequence). The CDR3 has 14 amino acids. In nucleotides, the CDR3 is TGTGCCAGTAGTTACCGACTGAGGGACTACGAGCAGTACTTC. The encoded protein is CASSYRLRDYEQYF.

The genes are TRBV5-5 and TRBJ1-2; D unresolved. The V end was cut by 0 bases, the J end by 1 base, with 13 bases between. The CDR3 runs 16 residues. CDR1 is SGHKS, CDR2 YYEKEE, per germline (reference sequence). CDR3 sequence (DNA): TGTGCCAGCAGCTTGGCCTCCAGCCCTGTTAACTATGGCTACACCTTC. It is translated as CASSLASSPVNYGYTF.

This clonotype was observed at least ten times. The gene calls are TRBV7-9 and TRBJ1-4, with D unresolved. CDR1 and CDR2 from the germline V gene are SEHNR and FQNEAQ (reference sequence). V lost 6 bases and J lost 5, with 16 bases in between. The CDR3 totals 15 residues. The DNA for the CDR3 is TGTGCCAGCAGGGCGAACACGGCGTTGAATGAAAAACTGTTTTTT. This translates into CASRANTALNEKLFF.

This clonotype was seen a handful of times. CDR3: CSASTTPGTNYGYTF. The CDR3 bases are TGCAGTGCTAGTACAACCCCCGGGACGAACTATGGCTACACCTTC. The rearrangement uses TRBV20-1 and TRBJ1-2; D might be TRBD1 (5 bases). V was trimmed by 3 bases and J by 2 bases, leaving 16 bases between them. CDR3 size: 15 residues. The germline gives CDR1 DFQATT, CDR2 SNEGSKA (reference sequence).

This clonotype has only a few counts. The V and J genes are TRBV4-3 and TRBJ2-1; D possibly corresponds to TRBD2 (7 bases). The CDR3 runs 15 residues. Germline CDR1 is LGHNA and CDR2 is YSLEER. Trimming removed 0 bases at V and 5 bases at J, with 11 bases between. Here the CDR3 reads CASSQDGGRNNEQFF. The CDR3 DNA reads as TGCGCCAGCAGCCAAGACGGGGGGCGAAACAATGAGCAGTTCTTC.

The V and J genes are TRBV24-1 and TRBJ1-1; D call uncertain. V gave up 2 bases and J gave up 5 bases, with 11 bases separating them. The CDR3 covers 14 residues. In germline, CDR1 is KGHDR, CDR2 SFDVKD. The CDR3 sequence: CATSDSWATTEAFF. The CDR3 region has the DNA TGTGCCACCAGTGATTCTTGGGCGACTACTGAAGCTTTCTTT.

This clonotype was seen many times. J is TRBJ2-1 and V is TRBV6-6; 7 bases line up with TRBD1. The CDR3 covers 17 residues. V shed 5 bases and J 0 bases; nucleotides not matched to a gene: 10. The germline CDR1 and CDR2 sequences are MNHNY and SVGAGI (reference sequence). The CDR3 nucleotides read TGTGCCAGCAGTCCCTCGAGGACAGGTAGCTCCTACAATGAGCAGTTCTTC. This sequence encodes CASSPSRTGSSYNEQFF.

In this sample, this clonotype turned up many times. The genes are TRBV4-2 and TRBJ2-7; TRBD2 matches at 8 bases. Germline V CDR1 and CDR2: LGHNA, YNFKEQ. This CDR3 is 16 amino acids long. With 3 bases clipped from V and 5 bases from J, the junction kept 12 bases outside the gene matches. CDR3 amino acids: CASSQRFTGGLNEQYF. In DNA, the CDR3 is TGTGCCAGCAGCCAGCGGTTTACGGGGGGGCTCAACGAGCAGTACTTC.

This clonotype came up a few times. The CDR3 loop is CSATGTASYNEQFF. DNA of the CDR3: TGCAGTGCTACAGGGACAGCCTCCTACAATGAGCAGTTCTTC. The rearrangement links TRBV20-1 to TRBJ2-1; the match to TRBD1 covers 7 bases. The J segment lost 0 bases and the V segment lost 4 bases, leaving 3 bases of the junction unmatched. The germline gives CDR1 DFQATT, CDR2 SNEGSKA (reference sequence). The CDR3 has 14 amino acids.

This clonotype has a handful of counts. The chain recombines TRBV6-6 with TRBJ2-3, with D unresolved. Germline CDR1 reads MNHNY; CDR2 reads SVGAGI (reference sequence). CDR3 length: 13 amino acids. V lost 5 bases and J 3 bases, leaving 9 bases between the germline ends. The CDR3: CASSHILTDTQYF. The CDR3, as DNA: TGTGCCAGCAGTCACATCCTGACAGATACGCAGTATTTT.

This clonotype was seen many times. V and J are TRBV6-5 and TRBJ2-2; D not resolved. The CDR3 sequence is 12 residues long. Germline CDR1 and CDR2: MNHEY and SVGAGI. Trimming stripped 8 bases from V and 5 bases from J, with 9 bases between. CDR3 sequence: CASSRPTGELFF. In nucleotides, the CDR3 is TGTGCCAGCTCACGCCCAACCGGGGAGCTGTTTTTT.

The table lists this clonotype with many counts. The genes are TRBV21-1 and TRBJ2-7. TRBV21-1 is a documented pseudogene. The CDR3 runs 14 residues. The CDR3 coding sequence is TGTGCCAGCAGCACCAGACAGGGCCCCTACGAGCAGTACTTC. Translating gives CASSTRQGPYEQYF.

A few counts support this clonotype. CDR3 coding DNA: TGTGCCTGTCAAGGAGCAGCAGTCTCTGGAAACACCATATATTTT. It specifies CACQGAAVSGNTIYF. V usage is TRBV7-9 and J usage is TRBJ1-3; D uncertain. Between the trimmed V and J ends, which lost 11 bases and 0 bases, there was a span of 17 bases. The length of the CDR3 is 15 residues. The germline V gene encodes CDR1 SEHNR and CDR2 FQNEAQ (reference sequence).

This clonotype was observed at least ten times. The CDR3 loop reads CASSPRTSGGGDTQYF. DNA of the CDR3: TGTGCCAGCTCACCGAGGACTAGCGGGGGAGGGGATACGCAGTATTTT. This sequence joins TRBV18 and TRBJ2-3; TRBD2 matches 13 bases. V shed 3 bases, J shed 6 bases, and the junction held 6 bases outside the gene matches. This CDR3 spans 16 amino acids. Germline V gene data show CDR1 as KGHSH and CDR2 as LQKENI.

This chain joins TRBV4-2 and TRBJ2-1, with D hard to call. Per the germline V gene, CDR1 is LGHNA and CDR2 is YNFKEQ. V lost 0 bases to trimming and J lost 4 bases, with 10 bases between them. The CDR3 covers 15 residues. The DNA of the CDR3 is TGTGCCAGCAGCCAAGAGGTGCGGTCTTACAATGAGCAGTTCTTC. It encodes CASSQEVRSYNEQFF.

The table lists this clonotype with many counts. The J gene is TRBJ1-1, the V gene TRBV20-1; D remains unclear. The germline gives CDR1 DFQATT, CDR2 SNEGSKA (reference sequence). The CDR3 runs 13 residues. The V and J ends lost 3 bases and 5 bases respectively, with 13 bases between them. The CDR3 protein is CSASLSQETEAFF. The CDR3 DNA reads TGCAGTGCTAGTCTGTCCCAGGAAACTGAAGCTTTCTTT.

This chain links TRBV30 with TRBJ1-2; the match to TRBD1 covers 8 bases. Germline V CDR1 and CDR2: GTSNPN, SVGIG (reference sequence). Germline trimming cut 5 bases from V and 2 bases from J; bases unmatched to any gene: 22. The CDR3 loop spans 19 amino acids. The CDR3 coding sequence is TGTGCCTGGCTCGACGGACAGGGCGGGCGGAGAACCTTGAACTATGGCTACACCTTC. This translates into CAWLDGQGGRRTLNYGYTF.

This clonotype was counted between two and nine times. The chain recombines TRBV6-5 with TRBJ2-1; 8 bases line up with TRBD2. Unmatched junction bases numbered 8, after V lost 4 bases and J lost 6 bases. Germline V gives CDR1 MNHEY, CDR2 SVGAGI. This CDR3 region has 15 residues. The CDR3 is CASSSTSGGINEQFF. The CDR3 coding sequence is TGTGCCAGCAGTTCAACCTCGGGGGGGATCAATGAGCAGTTCTTC.

This clonotype was seen a few times. V and J are TRBV5-5 and TRBJ1-4; TRBD1 might be the D (5 bases). The CDR3 covers 14 residues. The V end lost 4 bases, the J end lost 6 bases, and 13 bases lay between the germline ends. CDR1 and CDR2 from the germline V gene are SGHKS and YYEKEE (reference sequence). Here the CDR3 reads CASSHSQGDEKLFF. The CDR3 DNA follows: TGTGCCAGCAGCCACAGTCAGGGTGATGAAAAACTGTTTTTT.

This clonotype was found many times. The rearrangement links TRBV7-2 to TRBJ2-3; D is perhaps TRBD2 (5 bases). The germline CDR1 and CDR2 sequences are SGHTA and FQGNSA. This CDR3 is 15 amino acids long. V lost 1 base and J 1 base, leaving 9 bases between the germline ends. This CDR3 is CASSLGTPRTDTQYF. CDR3 sequence (DNA): TGTGCCAGCAGCTTAGGGACTCCCCGCACAGATACGCAGTATTTT.

This clonotype was detected ten times or more. The genes are TRBV6-5 and TRBJ1-6; D gene ambiguous. Per germline, CDR1 MNHEY and CDR2 SVGAGI. The CDR3 spans 15 residues. V lost 7 bases, J lost 5 bases, and 15 bases lay in between. Here the CDR3 DNA reads TGTGCCAGCACCTTTTTGTGGGGAAATAATTCACCCCTCCACTTT. It is translated as CASTFLWGNNSPLHF.

This clonotype was seen more than once but under ten times. Written as DNA, the CDR3 is TGTGCCAGCAGCTCCGAGAGCGGGGAGCTGTTTTTT. It codes for CASSSESGELFF. The J gene is TRBJ2-2, the V gene TRBV11-2; no definite D call. The CDR3 extends over 12 amino acids. V dropped 4 bases and J dropped 7 bases, with 7 bases sitting between them. CDR1 and CDR2 from the germline V gene are SGHAT and FQNNGV.

The V gene is TRBV4-1, the J gene TRBJ2-1; perhaps TRBD1 as D (6 bases). The CDR3 runs to 15 residues. Per the germline V gene, CDR1 is MGHRA and CDR2 is YSYEKL. Trimming took 0 bases from V and 6 from J, leaving 12 bases between them. CDR3 sequence reads: CASSQDQGKGNEQFF. Here the CDR3 DNA reads TGCGCCAGCAGCCAAGATCAGGGGAAAGGCAATGAGCAGTTCTTC.